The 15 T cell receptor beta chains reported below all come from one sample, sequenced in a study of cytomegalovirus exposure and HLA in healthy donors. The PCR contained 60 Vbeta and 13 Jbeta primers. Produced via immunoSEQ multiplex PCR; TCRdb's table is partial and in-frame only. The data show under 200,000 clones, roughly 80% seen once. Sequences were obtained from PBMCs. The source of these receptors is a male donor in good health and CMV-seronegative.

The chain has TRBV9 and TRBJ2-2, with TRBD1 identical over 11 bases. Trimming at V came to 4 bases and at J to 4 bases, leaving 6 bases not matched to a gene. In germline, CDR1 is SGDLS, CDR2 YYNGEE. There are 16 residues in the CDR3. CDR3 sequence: CASSSPGTGGTGELFF. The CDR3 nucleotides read TGTGCCAGCAGCTCCCCCGGGACAGGGGGCACCGGGGAGCTGTTTTTT.

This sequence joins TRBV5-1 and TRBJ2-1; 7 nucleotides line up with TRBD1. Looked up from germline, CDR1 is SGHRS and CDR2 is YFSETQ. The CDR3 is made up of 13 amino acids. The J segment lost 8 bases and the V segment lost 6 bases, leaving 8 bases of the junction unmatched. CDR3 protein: CASNLGQDDEQFF. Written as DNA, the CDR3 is TGCGCCAGCAATCTCGGACAGGACGATGAGCAGTTCTTC.

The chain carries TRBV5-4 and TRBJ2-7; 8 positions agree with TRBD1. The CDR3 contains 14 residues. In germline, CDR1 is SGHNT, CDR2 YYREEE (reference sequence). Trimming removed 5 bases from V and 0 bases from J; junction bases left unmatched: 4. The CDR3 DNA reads TGTGCCAGCAGGGGGCAGGGGGCCTCCTACGAGCAGTACTTC. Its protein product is CASRGQGASYEQYF. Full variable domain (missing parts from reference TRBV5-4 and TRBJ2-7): ETGVTQSPTHLIKTRGQQVTLRCSSQSGHNTVSWYQQALGQGPQFIFQYYREEENGRGNFPPRFSGLQFPNYSSELNVNALELDDSALYLCASRGQGASYEQYFGPGTRLTVT.

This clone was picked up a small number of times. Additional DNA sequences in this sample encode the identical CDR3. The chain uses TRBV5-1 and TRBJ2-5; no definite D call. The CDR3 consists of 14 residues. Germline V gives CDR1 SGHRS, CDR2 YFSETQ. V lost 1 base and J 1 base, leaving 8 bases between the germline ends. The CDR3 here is CASSLTSLQETQYF. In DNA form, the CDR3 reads TGCGCCAGCAGCTTGACCAGTCTCCAAGAGACCCAGTACTTC. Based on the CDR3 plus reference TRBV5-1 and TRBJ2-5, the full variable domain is KAGVTQTPRYLIKTRGQQVTLSCSPISGHRSVSWYQQTPGQGLQFLFEYFSETQRNKGNFPGRFSGRQFSNSRSEMNVSTLELGDSALYLCASSLTSLQETQYFGPGTRLLVL.

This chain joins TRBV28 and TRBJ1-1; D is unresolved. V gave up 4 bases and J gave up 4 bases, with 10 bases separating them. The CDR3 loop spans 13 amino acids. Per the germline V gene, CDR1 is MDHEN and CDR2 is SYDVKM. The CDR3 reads CASSSLLRTEAFF. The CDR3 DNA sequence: TGTGCCAGCAGTTCCCTCCTCCGCACTGAAGCTTTCTTT.

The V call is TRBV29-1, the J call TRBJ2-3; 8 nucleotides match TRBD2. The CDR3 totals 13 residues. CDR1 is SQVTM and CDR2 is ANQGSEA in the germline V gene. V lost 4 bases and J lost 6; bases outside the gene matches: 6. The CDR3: CSVAYGRADTQYF. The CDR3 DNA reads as TGCAGCGTTGCTTACGGGAGGGCTGATACGCAGTATTTT.

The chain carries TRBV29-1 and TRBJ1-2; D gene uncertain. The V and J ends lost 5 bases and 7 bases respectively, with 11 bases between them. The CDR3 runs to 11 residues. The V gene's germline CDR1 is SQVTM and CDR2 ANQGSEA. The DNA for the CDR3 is TGCAGCGTTTTCTCGGGTTCTGGCTACACCTTC. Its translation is CSVFSGSGYTF. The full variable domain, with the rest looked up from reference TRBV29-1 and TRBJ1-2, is SAVISQKPSRDICQRGTSLTIQCQVDSQVTMMFWYRQQPGQSLTLIATANQGSEATYESGFVIDKFPISRPNLTFSTLTVSNMSPEDSSIYLCSVFSGSGYTFGSGTRLTVV.

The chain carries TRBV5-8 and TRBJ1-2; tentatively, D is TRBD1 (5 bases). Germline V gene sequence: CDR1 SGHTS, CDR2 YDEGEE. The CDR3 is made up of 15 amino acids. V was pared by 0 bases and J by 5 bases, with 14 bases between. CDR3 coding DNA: TGTGCCAGCAGCTTGGTTGAGGGGCGGGGGTATGGCTACACCTTC. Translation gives CASSLVEGRGYGYTF.

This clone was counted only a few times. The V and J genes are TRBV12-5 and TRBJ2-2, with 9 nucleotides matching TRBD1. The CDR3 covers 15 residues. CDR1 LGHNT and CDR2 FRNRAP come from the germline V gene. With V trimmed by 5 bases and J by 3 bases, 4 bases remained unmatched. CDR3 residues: CASGNGQGYTGELFF. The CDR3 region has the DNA TGTGCTAGTGGTAACGGACAGGGGTACACCGGGGAGCTGTTTTTT.

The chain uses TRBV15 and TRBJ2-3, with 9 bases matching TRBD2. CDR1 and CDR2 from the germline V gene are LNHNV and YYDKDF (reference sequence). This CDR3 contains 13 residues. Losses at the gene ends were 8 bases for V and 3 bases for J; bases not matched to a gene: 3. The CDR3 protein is CATRREGTDTQYF. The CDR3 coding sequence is TGTGCCACCCGGCGGGAGGGGACAGATACGCAGTATTTT.

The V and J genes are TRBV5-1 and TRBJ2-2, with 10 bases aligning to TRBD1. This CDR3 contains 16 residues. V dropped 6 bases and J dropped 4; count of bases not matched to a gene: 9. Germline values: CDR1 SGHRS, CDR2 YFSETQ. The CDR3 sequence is CASNEGTGALTGELFF. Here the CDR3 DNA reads TGCGCCAGCAATGAGGGGACAGGGGCTCTCACCGGGGAGCTGTTTTTT.

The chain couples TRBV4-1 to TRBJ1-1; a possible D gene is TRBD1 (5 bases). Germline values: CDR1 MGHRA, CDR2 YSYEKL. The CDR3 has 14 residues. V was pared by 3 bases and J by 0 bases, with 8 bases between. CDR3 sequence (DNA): TGCGCCAGCAGCCACGTGACAGTGAACACTGAAGCTTTCTTT. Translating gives CASSHVTVNTEAFF.

The CDR3 nucleotides are TGTGCCAGCAGTTCCAGGGGTAGCAATCAGCCCCAGCATTTT. It encodes CASSSRGSNQPQHF. The chain employs TRBV27 and TRBJ1-5, with D possibly matching TRBD1 (6 bases). V was clipped by 4 bases and J by 0 bases, with 7 bases between them. This CDR3 spans 14 amino acids. Germline CDR1 and CDR2: MNHEY and SMNVEV (reference sequence).

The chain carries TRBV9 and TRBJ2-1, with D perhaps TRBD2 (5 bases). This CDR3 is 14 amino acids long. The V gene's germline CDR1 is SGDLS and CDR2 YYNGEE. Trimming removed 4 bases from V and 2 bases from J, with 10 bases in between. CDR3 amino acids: CASSPYGTYNEQFF. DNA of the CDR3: TGTGCCAGCAGCCCCTACGGGACCTACAATGAGCAGTTCTTC.

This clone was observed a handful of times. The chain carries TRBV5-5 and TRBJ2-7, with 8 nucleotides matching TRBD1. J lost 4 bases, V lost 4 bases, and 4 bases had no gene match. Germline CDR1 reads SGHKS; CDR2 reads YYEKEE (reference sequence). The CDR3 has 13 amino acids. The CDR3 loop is CASSHRQGYEQYF. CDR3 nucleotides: TGTGCCAGCAGCCATCGACAGGGGTACGAGCAGTACTTC.